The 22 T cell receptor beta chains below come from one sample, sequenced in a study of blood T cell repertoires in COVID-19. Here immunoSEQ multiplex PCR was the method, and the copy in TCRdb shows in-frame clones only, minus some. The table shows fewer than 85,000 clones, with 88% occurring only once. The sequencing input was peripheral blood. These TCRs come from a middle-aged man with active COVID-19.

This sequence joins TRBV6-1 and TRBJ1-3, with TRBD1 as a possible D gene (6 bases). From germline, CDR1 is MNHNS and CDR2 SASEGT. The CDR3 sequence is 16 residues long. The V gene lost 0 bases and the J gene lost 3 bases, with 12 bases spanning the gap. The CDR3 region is CASSEAAGQIGNTIYF. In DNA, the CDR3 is TGTGCCAGCAGTGAAGCGGCCGGACAGATTGGAAACACCATATATTTT.

CDR3 sequence: CASSPGTGTYEQYF. CDR3 bases: TGTGCCAGCAGTCCCGGGACAGGGACCTACGAGCAGTACTTC. The chain carries TRBV2 and TRBJ2-7; 9 bases are shared with TRBD1. The CDR3 spans 14 residues. CDR1 is SNHLY and CDR2 is FYNNEI in the germline V gene. V was clipped by 5 bases and J by 2 bases; unmatched bases: 4.

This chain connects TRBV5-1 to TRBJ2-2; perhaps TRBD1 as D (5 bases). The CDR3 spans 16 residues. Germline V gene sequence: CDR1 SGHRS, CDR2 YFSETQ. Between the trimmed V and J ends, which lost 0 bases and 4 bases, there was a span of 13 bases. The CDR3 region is CASSLGQHTPTGELFF. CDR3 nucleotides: TGCGCCAGCAGCTTGGGACAGCATACACCCACCGGGGAGCTGTTTTTT.

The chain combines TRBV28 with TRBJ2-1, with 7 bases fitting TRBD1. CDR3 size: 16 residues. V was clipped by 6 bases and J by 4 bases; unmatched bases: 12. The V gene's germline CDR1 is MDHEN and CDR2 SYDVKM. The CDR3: CASRSPQGDRYNEQFF. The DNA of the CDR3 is TGTGCCAGCAGGTCCCCCCAGGGGGACAGATACAATGAGCAGTTCTTC.

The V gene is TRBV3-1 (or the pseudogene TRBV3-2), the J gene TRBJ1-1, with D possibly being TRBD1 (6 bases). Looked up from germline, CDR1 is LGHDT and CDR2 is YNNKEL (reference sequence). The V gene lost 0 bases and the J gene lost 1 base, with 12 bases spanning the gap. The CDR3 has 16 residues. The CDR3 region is CASSQDWGPQNTEAFF. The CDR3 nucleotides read TGTGCCAGCAGCCAAGATTGGGGGCCTCAGAACACTGAAGCTTTCTTT.

The CDR3 loop is CASGGYVEQYF. The DNA for the CDR3 is TGTGCCAGCGGAGGTTACGTTGAGCAGTACTTC. The V call is TRBV2, the J call TRBJ2-7, with D possibly matching TRBD2 (5 bases). This CDR3 contains 11 residues. The germline V and J ends were trimmed by 8 bases and 7 bases, with 12 bases remaining between them. The germline V gene encodes CDR1 SNHLY and CDR2 FYNNEI.

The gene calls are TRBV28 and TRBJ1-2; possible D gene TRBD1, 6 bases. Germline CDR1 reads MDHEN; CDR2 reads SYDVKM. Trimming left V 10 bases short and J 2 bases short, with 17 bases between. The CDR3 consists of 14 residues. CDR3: CAIGRGARNYGYTF. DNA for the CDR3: TGTGCCATCGGGCGGGGGGCGCGAAACTATGGCTACACCTTC.

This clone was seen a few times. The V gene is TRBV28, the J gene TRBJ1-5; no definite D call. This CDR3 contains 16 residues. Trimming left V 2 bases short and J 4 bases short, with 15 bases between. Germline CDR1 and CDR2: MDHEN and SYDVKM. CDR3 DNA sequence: TGTGCCAGCAGTTTAGAATCAGGTTCTGCTAATCAGCCCCAGCATTTT. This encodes CASSLESGSANQPQHF.

CDR3 DNA sequence: TGCGCCAGCAGCTCAGCTGGGACAGGGATAAGCGAGCAGTACTTC. It is translated as CASSSAGTGISEQYF. The rearrangement links TRBV5-1 to TRBJ2-7; 9 nucleotides align to TRBD1. Per the germline V gene, CDR1 is SGHRS and CDR2 is YFSETQ. Germline trimming cut 3 bases from V and 6 bases from J; bases unmatched to any gene: 10. This CDR3 is built from 15 residues.

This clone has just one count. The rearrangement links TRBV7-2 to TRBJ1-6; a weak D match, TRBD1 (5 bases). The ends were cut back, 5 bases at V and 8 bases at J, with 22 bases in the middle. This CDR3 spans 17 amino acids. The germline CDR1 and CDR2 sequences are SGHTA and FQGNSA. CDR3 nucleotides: TGTGCCAGCAGCCCAAGGGGAGTGGGGGGGTCGTATTCACCCCTCCACTTT. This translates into CASSPRGVGGSYSPLHF.

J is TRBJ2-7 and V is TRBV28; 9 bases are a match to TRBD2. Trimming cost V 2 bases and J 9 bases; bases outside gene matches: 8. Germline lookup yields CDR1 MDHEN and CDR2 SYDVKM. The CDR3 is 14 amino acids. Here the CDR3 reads CASSLSLAGRRQYF. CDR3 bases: TGTGCCAGCAGTTTAAGCCTAGCGGGAAGGAGGCAGTACTTC.

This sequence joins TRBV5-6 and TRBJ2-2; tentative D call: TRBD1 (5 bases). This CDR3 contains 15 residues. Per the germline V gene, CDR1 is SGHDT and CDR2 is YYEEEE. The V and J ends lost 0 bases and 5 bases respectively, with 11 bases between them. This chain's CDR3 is CASSLGWTTTGELFF. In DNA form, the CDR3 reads TGTGCCAGCAGCTTGGGGTGGACAACTACCGGGGAGCTGTTTTTT.

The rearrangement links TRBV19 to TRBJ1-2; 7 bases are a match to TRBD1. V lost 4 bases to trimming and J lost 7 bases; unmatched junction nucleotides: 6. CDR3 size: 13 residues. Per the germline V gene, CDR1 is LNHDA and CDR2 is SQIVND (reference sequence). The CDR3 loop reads CASSTTGESGYTF. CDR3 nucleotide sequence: TGTGCCAGTAGTACAACAGGGGAAAGTGGCTACACCTTC.

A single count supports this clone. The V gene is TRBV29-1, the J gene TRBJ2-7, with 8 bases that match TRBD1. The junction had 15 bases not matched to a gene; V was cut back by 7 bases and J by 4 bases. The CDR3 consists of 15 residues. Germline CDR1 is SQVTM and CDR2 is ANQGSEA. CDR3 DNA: TGCAGCGGAGCGAGACAGGGGCGTGGGTTTTACGAGCAGTACTTC. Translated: CSGARQGRGFYEQYF.

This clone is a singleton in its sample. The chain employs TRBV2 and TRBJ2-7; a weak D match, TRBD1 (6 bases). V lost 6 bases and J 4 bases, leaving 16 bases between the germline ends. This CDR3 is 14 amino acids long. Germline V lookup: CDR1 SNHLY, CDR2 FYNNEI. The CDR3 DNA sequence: TGTGCCAGCAGGCCCCAGGGGCCCTCTTACGAGCAGTACTTC. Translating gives CASRPQGPSYEQYF.

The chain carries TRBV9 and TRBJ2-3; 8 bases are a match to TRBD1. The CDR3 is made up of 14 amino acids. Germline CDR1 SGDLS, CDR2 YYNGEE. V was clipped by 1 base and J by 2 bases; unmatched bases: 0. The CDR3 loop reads CASSVQGATDTQYF. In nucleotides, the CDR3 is TGTGCCAGCAGCGTACAGGGGGCCACAGATACGCAGTATTTT.

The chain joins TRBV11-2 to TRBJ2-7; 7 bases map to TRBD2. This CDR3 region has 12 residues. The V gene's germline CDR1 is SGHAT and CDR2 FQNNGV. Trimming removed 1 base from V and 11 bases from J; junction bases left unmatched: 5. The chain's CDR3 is CASSLGEGGEYF. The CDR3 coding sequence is TGTGCCAGCAGCTTAGGGGAGGGTGGGGAGTACTTC.

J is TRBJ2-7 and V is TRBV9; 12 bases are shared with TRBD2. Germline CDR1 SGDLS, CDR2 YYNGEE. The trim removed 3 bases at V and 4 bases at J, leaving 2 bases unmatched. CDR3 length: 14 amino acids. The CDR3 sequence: CASSATSGSYEQYF. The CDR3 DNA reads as TGTGCCAGCAGCGCGACTAGCGGGAGTTACGAGCAGTACTTC.

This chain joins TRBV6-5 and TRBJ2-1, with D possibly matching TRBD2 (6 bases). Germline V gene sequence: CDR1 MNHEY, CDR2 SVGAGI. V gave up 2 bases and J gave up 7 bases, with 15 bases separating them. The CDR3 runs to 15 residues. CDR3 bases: TGTGCCAGCAGTTACACCGGGACTGCGAGGAATGAGCAGTTCTTC. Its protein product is CASSYTGTARNEQFF.

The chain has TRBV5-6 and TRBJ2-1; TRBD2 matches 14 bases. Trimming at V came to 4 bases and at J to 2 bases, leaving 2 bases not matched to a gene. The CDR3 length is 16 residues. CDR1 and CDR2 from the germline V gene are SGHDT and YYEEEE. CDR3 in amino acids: CASSPGLAGAYNEQFF. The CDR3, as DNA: TGTGCCAGCAGCCCGGGACTAGCGGGAGCCTACAATGAGCAGTTCTTC.

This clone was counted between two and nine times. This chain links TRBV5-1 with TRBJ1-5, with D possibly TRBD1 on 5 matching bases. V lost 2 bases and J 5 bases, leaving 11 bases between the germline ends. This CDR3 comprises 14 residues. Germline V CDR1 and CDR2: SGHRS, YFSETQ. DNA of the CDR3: TGCGCCAGCAGCTTTGTCGGGGGGGATCAGCCCCAGCATTTT. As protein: CASSFVGGDQPQHF.

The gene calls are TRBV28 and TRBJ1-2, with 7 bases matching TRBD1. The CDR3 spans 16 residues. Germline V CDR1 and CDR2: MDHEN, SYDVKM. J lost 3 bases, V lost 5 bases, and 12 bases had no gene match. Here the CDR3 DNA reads TGTGCCAGCAGTCTAGGGGGCTTAATCGGCGACTATGGCTACACCTTC. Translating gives CASSLGGLIGDYGYTF.